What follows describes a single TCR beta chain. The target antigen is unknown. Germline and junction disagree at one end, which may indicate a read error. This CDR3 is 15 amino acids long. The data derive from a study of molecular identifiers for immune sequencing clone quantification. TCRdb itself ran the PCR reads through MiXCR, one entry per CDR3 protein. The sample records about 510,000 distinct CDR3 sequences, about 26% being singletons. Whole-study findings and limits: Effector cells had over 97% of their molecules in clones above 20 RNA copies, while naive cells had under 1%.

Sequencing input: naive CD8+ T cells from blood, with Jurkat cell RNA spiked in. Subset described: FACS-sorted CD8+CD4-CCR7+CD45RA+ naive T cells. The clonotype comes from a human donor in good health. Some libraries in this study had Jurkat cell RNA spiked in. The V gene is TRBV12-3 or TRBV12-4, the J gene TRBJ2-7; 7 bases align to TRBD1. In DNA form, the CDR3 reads TGTGCCAGCAGTTTAGCCGGGACAGAATACTACGGGCAGTACTTC. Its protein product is CASSLAGTEYYGQYF.